The 6 T cell receptor beta chains below all came from one sample that was sequenced in a study of response to subunit inactivated influenza vaccine. TCRdb used MiXCR to reprocess the RT-PCR reads, holding one entry per CDR3 protein. The data hold 430,000 or so distinct CDR3 sequences, with about a tenth observed a single time. The sequencing here drew on PBMCs from blood, taken about 40 days after vaccination. The receptors were gathered from a man over 45 who received an inactivated influenza vaccine.

This rearrangement joins TRBV12-3 or TRBV12-4 to TRBJ1-4; no reliable D call. The V and J ends lost 6 bases and 3 bases respectively, with 11 bases between them. This CDR3 is built from 14 residues. In DNA form, the CDR3 reads TGTGCCAGCAGATGGACGGGCCCTAATGAAAAACTGTTTTTT. Protein sequence: CASRWTGPNEKLFF.

This clonotype has only a few counts. The chain joins TRBV10-3 to TRBJ2-7; D remains ambiguous. V lost 3 bases and J lost 5, with 8 bases in between. The CDR3 runs 12 residues. Germline CDR1 and CDR2: ENHRY and SYGVKD. The CDR3 region has the DNA TGTGCCATCAGTGAATCTGGGGACGAGCAGTACTTC. Translating gives CAISESGDEQYF.

The chain uses TRBV28 and TRBJ2-6; possible D gene TRBD1, 6 bases. Germline CDR1 and CDR2: MDHEN and SYDVKM. The CDR3 has 15 residues. Trimming took off 6 bases at V and 2 bases at J, with 11 bases between the two ends. The CDR3 DNA reads as TGTGCCAGCAGGGGGGCAGGGACTGGGGCCAACGTCCTGACTTTC. This translates into CASRGAGTGANVLTF.

This clonotype has just a few counts. The rearrangement links TRBV6-2 or TRBV6-3 to TRBJ2-2, with a tentative D call TRBD1 (5 bases). With 7 bases removed from V and 2 bases from J, the gap between germline ends came to 17 bases. CDR1 and CDR2 from the germline V gene are MNHEY and SVGEGT. The length of the CDR3 is 16 residues. CDR3 residues: CASIWGTNYNTGELFF. CDR3 bases: TGTGCCAGCATTTGGGGCACAAATTACAACACCGGGGAGCTGTTTTTT.

This clonotype was seen a few times. The chain joins TRBV4-2 to TRBJ2-3, with D unclear. Germline lookup yields CDR1 LGHNA and CDR2 YNFKEQ. Trimming cost V 0 bases and J 4 bases, with 11 bases left between them. There are 15 residues in the CDR3. The CDR3 DNA follows: TGTGCCAGCAGCCAAGAACCAGCGTTCCCAGATACGCAGTATTTT. This sequence encodes CASSQEPAFPDTQYF.

This clonotype was found many times. The gene calls are TRBV29-1 and TRBJ2-1, with D perhaps TRBD1 or TRBD2 (5 bases each). The CDR3 has 14 residues. Trimming cost V 0 bases and J 7 bases, with 13 bases left between them. From germline, CDR1 is SQVTM and CDR2 ANQGSEA. This CDR3 reads CSVEDPWDGNEQFF. In DNA, the CDR3 is TGCAGCGTTGAAGACCCTTGGGACGGGAATGAGCAGTTCTTC.